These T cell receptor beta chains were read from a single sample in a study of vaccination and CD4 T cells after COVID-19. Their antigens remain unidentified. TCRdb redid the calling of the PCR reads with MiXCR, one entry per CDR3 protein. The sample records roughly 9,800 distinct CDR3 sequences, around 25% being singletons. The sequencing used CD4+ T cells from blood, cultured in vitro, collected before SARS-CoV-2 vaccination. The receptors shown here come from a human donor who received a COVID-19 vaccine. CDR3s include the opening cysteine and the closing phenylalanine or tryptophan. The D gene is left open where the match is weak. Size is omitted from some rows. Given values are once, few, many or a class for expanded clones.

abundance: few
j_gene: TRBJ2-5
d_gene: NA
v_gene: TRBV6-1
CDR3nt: TGTGCCAGCAGTGGGTGGACAGTCCAAGAGACCCAGTACTTC
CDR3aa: CASSGWTVQETQYF

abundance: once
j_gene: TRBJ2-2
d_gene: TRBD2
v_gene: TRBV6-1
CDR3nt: TGTGCCAGCAGTAAACCTAGCGGGACAAACACCAGGGAGCTGTTTTTT
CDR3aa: CASSKPSGTNTRELFF

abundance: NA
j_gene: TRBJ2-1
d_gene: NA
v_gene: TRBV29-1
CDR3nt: TGCAGCGTTAGCTCTACGAGGGGTCGGCGGTACAATGAGCAGTTCTTC
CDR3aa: CSVSSTRGRRYNEQFF

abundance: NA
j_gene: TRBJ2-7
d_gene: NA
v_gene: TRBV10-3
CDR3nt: TGTGCCATCAGTGAGTTACGCGAGCAGTACTTC
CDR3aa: CAISELREQYF

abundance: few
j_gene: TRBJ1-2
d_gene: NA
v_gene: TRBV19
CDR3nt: TGTGCCACCCAAAGTGGGGGAATTGACTATGGCTACACCTTC
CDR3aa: CATQSGGIDYGYTF

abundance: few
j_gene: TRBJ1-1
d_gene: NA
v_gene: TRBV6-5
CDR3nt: TGTGCCAGCAGTTACTCTACCACTGAAGCTTTCTTT
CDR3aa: CASSYSTTEAFF

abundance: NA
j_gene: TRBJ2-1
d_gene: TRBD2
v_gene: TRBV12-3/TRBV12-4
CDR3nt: TGTGCCAGCAGCCCGACTAGCGGCCCGTACAATGAGCAGTTCTTC
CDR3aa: CASSPTSGPYNEQFF

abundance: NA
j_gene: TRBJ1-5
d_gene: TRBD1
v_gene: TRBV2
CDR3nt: TGTGCCAGCAGTTCCGGGACAGGGGGGGGTCAGCCCCAGCATTTT
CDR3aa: CASSSGTGGGQPQHF

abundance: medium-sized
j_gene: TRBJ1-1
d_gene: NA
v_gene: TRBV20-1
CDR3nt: TGCAGTGCTAGTAAACAGGTTGGCACTGAAGCTTTCTTT
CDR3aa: CSASKQVGTEAFF

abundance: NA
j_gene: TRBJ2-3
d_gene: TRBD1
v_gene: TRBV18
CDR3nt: TGTGCCAGCTTAGGGACAGGGACAGATACGCAGTATTTT
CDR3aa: CASLGTGTDTQYF

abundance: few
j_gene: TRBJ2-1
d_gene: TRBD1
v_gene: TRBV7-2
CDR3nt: TGTGCCAGCAGCTTAGGAGGGGGCGGTGGGGATGAGCAGTTCTTC
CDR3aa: CASSLGGGGGDEQFF

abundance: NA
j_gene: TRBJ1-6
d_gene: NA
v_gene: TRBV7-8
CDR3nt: TGTGCCAGCAGCTTAGCAGGGGGGGGGTCACCCCTCCACTTT
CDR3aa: CASSLAGGGSPLHF

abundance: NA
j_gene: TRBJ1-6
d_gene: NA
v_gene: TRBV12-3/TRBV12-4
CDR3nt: TGTGCCAGCAGTTCCACAGGGCCCTATAATTCACCCCTCCACTTT
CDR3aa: CASSSTGPYNSPLHF

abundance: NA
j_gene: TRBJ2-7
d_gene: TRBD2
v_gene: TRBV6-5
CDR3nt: TGTGCCAGCAGTTCTATCGGACTAGCGGGGGGGCGGCAGTACTTC
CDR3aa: CASSSIGLAGGRQYF

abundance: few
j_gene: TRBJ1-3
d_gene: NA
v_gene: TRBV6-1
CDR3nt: TGTGCCAGCAGTCGCAGGGATAGCTCTGGAAACACCATATATTTT
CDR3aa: CASSRRDSSGNTIYF

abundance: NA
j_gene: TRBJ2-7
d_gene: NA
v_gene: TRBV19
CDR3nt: TGTGCCAGTAGTATAAGATGGTGGAGCAACTACGAGCAGTACTTC
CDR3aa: CASSIRWWSNYEQYF

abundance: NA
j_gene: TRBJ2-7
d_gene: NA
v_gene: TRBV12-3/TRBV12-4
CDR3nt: TGTGCCAGCAGTTTAGCGGGGGGTTCCTACGAGCAGTACTTC
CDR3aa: CASSLAGGSYEQYF

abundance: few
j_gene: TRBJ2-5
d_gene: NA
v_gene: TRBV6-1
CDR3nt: TGTGCCAGCTCCTCCTCGTACCAAGAGACCCAGTACTTC
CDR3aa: CASSSSYQETQYF

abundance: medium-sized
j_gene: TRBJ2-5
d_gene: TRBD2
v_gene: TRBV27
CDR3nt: TGTGCCAGCAGTTTATTGTCGGGACGGGGGGGCCTGGAGACCCAGTACTTC
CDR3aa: CASSLLSGRGGLETQYF

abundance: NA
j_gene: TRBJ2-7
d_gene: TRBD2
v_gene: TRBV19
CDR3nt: TGTGCCCCCGCGGGGGAGAGGTACTTTACCTACGAGCAGTACTTC
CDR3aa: CAPAGERYFTYEQYF

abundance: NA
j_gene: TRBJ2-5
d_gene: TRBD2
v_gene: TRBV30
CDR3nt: TGTGCCTGGAGTGTACCTAGCGGGGGCGAAGAGACCCAGTACTTC
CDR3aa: CAWSVPSGGEETQYF

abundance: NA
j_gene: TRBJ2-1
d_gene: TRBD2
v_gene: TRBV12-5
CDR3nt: TGTGCTAGTGTTCCCAAAGCAGGACTAGAAGGTTTTCAGTTCTTC
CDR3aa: CASVPKAGLEGFQFF

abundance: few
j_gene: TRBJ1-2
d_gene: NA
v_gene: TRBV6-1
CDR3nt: TGTGCCAGCACCCAACCGGGGACGAACAACCGCTACACCTTC
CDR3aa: CASTQPGTNNRYTF

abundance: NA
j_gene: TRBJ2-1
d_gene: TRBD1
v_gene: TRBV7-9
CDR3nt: TGTGCCAGCAGCCCGCTCGATCGTACAGGGGGAAGGGGGAATGAGCAGTTCTTC
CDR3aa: CASSPLDRTGGRGNEQFF

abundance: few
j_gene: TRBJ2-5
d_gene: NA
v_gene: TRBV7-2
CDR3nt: TGTGCCAGCAGCTTAGTGGCGGCCTTAGGCGAGACCCAGTACTTC
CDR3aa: CASSLVAALGETQYF